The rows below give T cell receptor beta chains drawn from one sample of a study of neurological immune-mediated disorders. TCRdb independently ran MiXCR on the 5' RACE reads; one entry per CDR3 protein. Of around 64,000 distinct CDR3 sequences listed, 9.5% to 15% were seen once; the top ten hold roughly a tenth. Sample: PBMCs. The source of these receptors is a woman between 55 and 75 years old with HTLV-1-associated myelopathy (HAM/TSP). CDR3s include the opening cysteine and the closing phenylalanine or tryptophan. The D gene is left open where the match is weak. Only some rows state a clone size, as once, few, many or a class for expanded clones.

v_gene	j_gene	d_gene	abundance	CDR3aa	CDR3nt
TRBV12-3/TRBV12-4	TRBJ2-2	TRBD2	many	CASRKAGSTGELFF	TGTGCCAGCAGGAAAGCGGGGAGTACCGGGGAGCTGTTTTTT
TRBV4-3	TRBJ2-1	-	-	CASSQNPSNNEQFF	TGCGCCAGCAGCCAAAACCCCTCTAATAATGAGCAGTTCTTC
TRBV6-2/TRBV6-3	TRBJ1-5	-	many	CASRGRTVGNQPQHF	TGTGCCAGCAGAGGCCGGACAGTGGGGAATCAGCCCCAGCATTTT
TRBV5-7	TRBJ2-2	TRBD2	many	CASKTSGRLNTGELFF	TGTGCCAGCAAGACTAGCGGGAGGCTGAACACCGGGGAGCTGTTTTTT
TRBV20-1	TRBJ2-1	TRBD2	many	CSASPTSDYNEQFF	TGCAGTGCTAGTCCAACTAGCGACTACAATGAGCAGTTCTTC
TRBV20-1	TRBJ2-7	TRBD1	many	CSAPRGQGFPNGQYF	TGCAGTGCTCCGCGGGGACAGGGGTTCCCCAACGGGCAGTACTTC
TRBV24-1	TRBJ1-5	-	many	CATSAGTPDALSNQPQHF	TGTGCCACCAGTGCCGGGACTCCCGACGCCCTTAGCAATCAGCCCCAGCATTTT
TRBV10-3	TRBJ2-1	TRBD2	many	CAISELEVAGGPGYNEQFF	TGTGCCATCAGTGAGTTGGAGGTAGCGGGAGGGCCGGGTTACAATGAGCAGTTCTTC
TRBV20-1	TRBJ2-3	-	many	CSAAGGSDTQYF	TGCAGTGCTGCCGGCGGTTCAGATACGCAGTATTTT
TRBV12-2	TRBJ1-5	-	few	CASRLAKTIMGLGNQPQHF	TGTGCAAGTCGCTTAGCGAAAACGATAATGGGACTAGGCAATCAGCCCCAGCATTTT
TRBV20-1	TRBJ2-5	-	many	CSAKLGEETQYF	TGCAGTGCCAAACTAGGGGAAGAGACCCAGTACTTC